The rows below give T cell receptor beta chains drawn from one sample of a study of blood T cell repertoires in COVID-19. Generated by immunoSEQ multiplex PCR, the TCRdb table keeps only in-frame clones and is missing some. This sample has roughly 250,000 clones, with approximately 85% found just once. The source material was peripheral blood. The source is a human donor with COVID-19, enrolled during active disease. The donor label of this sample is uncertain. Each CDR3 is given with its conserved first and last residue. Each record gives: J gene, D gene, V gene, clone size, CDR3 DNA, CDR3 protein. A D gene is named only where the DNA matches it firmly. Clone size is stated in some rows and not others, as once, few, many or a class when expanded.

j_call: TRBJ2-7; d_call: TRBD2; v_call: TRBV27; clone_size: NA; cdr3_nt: TGTGCCAGCAGTTACCCGGGACTAGCGGTTGGTGAGCAGTACTTC; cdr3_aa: CASSYPGLAVGEQYF
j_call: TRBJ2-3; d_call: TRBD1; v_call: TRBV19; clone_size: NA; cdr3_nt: TGTGCCAGTAGTCCGACAGGGGGCACAGATACGCAGTATTTT; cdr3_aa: CASSPTGGTDTQYF
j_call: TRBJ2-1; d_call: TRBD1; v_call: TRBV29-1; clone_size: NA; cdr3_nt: TGCAGCGCAGGTCGACAGGGGACCTACAATGAGCAGTTCTTC; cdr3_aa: CSAGRQGTYNEQFF
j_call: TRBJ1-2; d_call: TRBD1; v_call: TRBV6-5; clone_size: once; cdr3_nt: TGTGCCAGCAGTTACTCTACAGGGGGTCCGAGATATGGCTACACCTTC; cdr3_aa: CASSYSTGGPRYGYTF
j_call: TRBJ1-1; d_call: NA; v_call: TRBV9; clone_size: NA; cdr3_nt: TGTGCCAGCAGCGTAGTATCGAACACTGAAGCTTTCTTT; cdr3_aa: CASSVVSNTEAFF
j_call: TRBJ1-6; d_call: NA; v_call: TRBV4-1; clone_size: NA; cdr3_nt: TGCGCCAGCAGCCAAGTTTCGGAGGCGAATTCACCCCTCCACTTT; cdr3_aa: CASSQVSEANSPLHF
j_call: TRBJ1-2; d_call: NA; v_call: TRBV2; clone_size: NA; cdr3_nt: TGTGCCAGCAGTGACCCCCCAGGGTATGGCTACACCTTC; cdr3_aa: CASSDPPGYGYTF
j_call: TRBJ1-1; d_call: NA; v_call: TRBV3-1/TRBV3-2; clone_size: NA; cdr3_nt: TGTGCCAGCAGCCAAAATACAGGGTCGGAAGCTTTCTTT; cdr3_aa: CASSQNTGSEAFF
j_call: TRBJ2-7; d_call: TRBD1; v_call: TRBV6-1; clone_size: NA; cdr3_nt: TGTGCCAGCAGTCCCGGGACAGGGCCCTACGAGCAGTACTTC; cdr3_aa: CASSPGTGPYEQYF
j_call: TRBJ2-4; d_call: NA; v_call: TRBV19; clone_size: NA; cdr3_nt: TGTGCCAGTAGTATAGATCTTCGGACATCCAGGTACTTC; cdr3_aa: CASSIDLRTSRYF
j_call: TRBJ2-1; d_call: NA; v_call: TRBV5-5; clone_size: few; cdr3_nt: TGTGCCAGCAGCTTGGACGCGAGCTCCTACAATGAGCAGTTCTTC; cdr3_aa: CASSLDASSYNEQFF
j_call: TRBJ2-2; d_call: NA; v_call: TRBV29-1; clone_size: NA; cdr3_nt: TGCAGCGGTGCCGTGGGGGGAGGCGGGGAGCTGTTTTTT; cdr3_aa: CSGAVGGGGELFF
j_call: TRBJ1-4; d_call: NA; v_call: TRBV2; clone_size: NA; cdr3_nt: TGTGCCACCAACCGACAGGATGCAACTAATGAAAAACTGTTTTTT; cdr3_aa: CATNRQDATNEKLFF
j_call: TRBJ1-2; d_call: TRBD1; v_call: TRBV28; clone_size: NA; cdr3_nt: TGTGCCAGCAGCCCAAGACAGGGGGCAGGGTACTATGGCTACACCTTC; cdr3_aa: CASSPRQGAGYYGYTF
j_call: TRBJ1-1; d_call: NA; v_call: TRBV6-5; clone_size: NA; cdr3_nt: TGTGCCAGCATACCCCAGGGGATTGACCCTGAAGCTTTCTTT; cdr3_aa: CASIPQGIDPEAFF
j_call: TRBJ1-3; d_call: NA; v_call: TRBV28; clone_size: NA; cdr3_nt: TGTGCCAGCAGTGTCGGGACTGCTGGAAACACCATATATTTT; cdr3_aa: CASSVGTAGNTIYF
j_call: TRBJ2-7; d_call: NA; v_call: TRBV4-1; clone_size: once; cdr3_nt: TGCGCCAGCAGCCATAGGCTGGGGGCCAACGAGCAGTACTTC; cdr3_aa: CASSHRLGANEQYF
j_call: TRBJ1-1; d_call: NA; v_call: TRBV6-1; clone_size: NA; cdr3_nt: TGTGCCAGCAGTGAAGACTCAAACCTGAACACTGAAGCTTTCTTT; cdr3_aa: CASSEDSNLNTEAFF
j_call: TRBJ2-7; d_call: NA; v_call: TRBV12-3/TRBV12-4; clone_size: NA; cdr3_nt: TGTGCCAGCAGTGGTCCACGGTACGAGCAGTACTTC; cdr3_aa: CASSGPRYEQYF
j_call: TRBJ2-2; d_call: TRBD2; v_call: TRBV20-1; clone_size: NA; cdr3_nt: TGCAGTGCAAGTCCGGGACTAGCGAATACCGGGGAGCTGTTTTTT; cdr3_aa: CSASPGLANTGELFF
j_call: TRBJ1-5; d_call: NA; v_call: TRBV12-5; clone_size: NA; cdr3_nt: TGTGCTAGTGGTTACAACAGGGACCAGCCCCAGCATTTT; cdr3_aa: CASGYNRDQPQHF
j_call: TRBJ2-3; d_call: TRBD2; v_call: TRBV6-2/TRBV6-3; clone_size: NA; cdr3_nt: TGTGCCAGCAGTACCCCGGGACTAGCGCCTAGCACAGATACGCAGTATTTT; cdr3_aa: CASSTPGLAPSTDTQYF
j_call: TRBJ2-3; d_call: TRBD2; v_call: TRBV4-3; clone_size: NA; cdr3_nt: TGCGCCAGCAGCCAGAGCGGGAGGACAGATACGCAGTATTTT; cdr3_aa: CASSQSGRTDTQYF
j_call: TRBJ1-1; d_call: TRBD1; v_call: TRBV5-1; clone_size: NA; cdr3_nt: TGCGCCAGCAGCTCAGGGGGGACACGCGCTGAAGCTTTCTTT; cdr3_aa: CASSSGGTRAEAFF
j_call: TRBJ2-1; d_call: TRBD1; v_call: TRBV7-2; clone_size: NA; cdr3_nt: TGTGCCAGCAGCTCCTACAGGGGCCGTTACAATGAGCAGTTCTTC; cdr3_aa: CASSSYRGRYNEQFF
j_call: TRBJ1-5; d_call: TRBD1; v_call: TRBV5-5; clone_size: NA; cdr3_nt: TGTGCCAGCAGCTTACAGGGGTTCCATCAGCCCCAGCATTTT; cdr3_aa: CASSLQGFHQPQHF
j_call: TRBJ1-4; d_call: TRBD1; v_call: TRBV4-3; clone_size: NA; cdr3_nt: TGCGCCAGCAGCCAAGACGGGACAGGAGAGTTTGAAAAACTGTTTTTT; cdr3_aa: CASSQDGTGEFEKLFF
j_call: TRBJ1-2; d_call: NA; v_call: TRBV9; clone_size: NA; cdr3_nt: TGTGCCAGCAGCGTAGGTTGGACAGCGATGTACTATGGCTACACCTTC; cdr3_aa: CASSVGWTAMYYGYTF
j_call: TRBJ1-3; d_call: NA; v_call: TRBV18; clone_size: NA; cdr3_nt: TGTGCCAGCTCCGAGACTCAAACATCTGGAAACACCATATATTTT; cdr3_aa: CASSETQTSGNTIYF
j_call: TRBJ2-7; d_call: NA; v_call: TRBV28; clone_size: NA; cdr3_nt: TGTGCCAGCAGTTTACGTGGACTCCCCGGCTCCTACGAGCAGTACTTC; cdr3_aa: CASSLRGLPGSYEQYF
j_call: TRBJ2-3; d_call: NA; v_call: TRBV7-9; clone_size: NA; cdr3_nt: TGTGCCAGCACCTTAAACCAGGGCAGCACAGATACGCAGTATTTT; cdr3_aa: CASTLNQGSTDTQYF
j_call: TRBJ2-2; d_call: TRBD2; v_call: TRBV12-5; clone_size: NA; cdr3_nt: TGTGCTAGTGCTTGGGGACTAGCGGGGAACACCGGGGAGCTGTTTTTT; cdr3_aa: CASAWGLAGNTGELFF
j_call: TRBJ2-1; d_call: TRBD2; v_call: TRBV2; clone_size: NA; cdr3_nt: TGTGCCAGCAGGATACTAGCGGGAGTAGAGCAGTTCTTC; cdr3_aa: CASRILAGVEQFF
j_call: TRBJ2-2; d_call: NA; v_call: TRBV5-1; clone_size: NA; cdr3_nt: TGCGCCAGCAGCTTGGGGCCTAACACCGGGGAGCTGTTTTTT; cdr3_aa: CASSLGPNTGELFF
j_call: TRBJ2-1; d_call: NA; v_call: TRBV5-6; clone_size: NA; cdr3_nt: TGTGCCAGCAGCTTGGCCCTCGGACAGACCGAACAGTTCTTC; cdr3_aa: CASSLALGQTEQFF
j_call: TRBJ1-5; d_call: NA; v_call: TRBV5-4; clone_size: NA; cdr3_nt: TGTGCCAGCAGCCCTGAAGGGGGTCAGCCCCAGCATTTT; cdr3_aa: CASSPEGGQPQHF
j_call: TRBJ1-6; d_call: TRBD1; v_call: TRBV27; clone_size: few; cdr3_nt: TGTGCCAGCAGTTTATCGGGACAGGGCTACTATAATTCACCCCTCCACTTT; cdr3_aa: CASSLSGQGYYNSPLHF
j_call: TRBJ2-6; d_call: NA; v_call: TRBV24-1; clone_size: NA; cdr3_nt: TGTGCCACCAGTGACCCTGACAGGTCCCCTGGTGGGGCCAACGTCCTGACTTTC; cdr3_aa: CATSDPDRSPGGANVLTF
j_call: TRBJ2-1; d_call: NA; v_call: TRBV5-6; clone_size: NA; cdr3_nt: TGTGCCAGCAGCCCGCGTTCGGGTGAGCAGTTCTTC; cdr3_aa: CASSPRSGEQFF
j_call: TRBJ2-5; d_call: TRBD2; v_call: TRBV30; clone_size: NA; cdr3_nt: TGTGCATCCTCCCCGGGGCTAGCGGGTGAGACCCAGTACTTC; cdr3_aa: CASSPGLAGETQYF
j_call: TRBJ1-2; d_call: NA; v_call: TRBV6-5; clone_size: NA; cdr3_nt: TGTGCCAGCAGTCAACGGGGGACCCGCTATGGCTACACCTTC; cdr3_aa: CASSQRGTRYGYTF
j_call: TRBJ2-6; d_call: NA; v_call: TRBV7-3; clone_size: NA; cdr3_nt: TGTGCCAGCAGCTCCCAGACAGGAACCTCTGGGGCCAACGTCCTGACTTTC; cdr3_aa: CASSSQTGTSGANVLTF
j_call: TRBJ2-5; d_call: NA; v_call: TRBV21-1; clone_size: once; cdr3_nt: TGTGCCACCGACAAAGGGGGGGCTAGCGGGAGTTCGGTCCAAGAGACCCAGTACTTC; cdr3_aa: CATDKGGASGSSVQETQYF
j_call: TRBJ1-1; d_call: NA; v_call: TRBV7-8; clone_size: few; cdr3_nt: TGTGCCAGCAGCTCAGGGGCAGGGAGGGTTAACACTGAAGCTTTCTTT; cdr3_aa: CASSSGAGRVNTEAFF
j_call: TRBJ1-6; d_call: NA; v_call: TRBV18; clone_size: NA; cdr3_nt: TGTGCCAGCACTAGGGACATACTCGGGAATTCACCCCTCCACTTT; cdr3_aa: CASTRDILGNSPLHF
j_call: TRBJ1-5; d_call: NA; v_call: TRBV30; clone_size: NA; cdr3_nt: TGTGCCTGTAACCGGGGCAATCAGCCCCAGCATTTT; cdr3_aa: CACNRGNQPQHF
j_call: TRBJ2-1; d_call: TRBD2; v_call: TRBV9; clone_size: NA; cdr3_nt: TGTGCCAGCAGCTTGACTAGCGGGACCATGTACAATGAGCAGTTCTTC; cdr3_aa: CASSLTSGTMYNEQFF
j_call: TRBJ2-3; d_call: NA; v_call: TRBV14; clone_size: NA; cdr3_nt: TGTGCCAGCAGCCGTAGGGTGGAGGTGGAAGATACGCAGTATTTT; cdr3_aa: CASSRRVEVEDTQYF
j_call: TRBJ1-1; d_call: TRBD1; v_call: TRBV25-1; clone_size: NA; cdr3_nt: TGTGCCAGCGATACAGGGGTACGCACTGAAGCTTTCTTT; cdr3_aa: CASDTGVRTEAFF
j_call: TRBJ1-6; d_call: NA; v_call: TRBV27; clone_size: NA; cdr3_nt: TGTGCCAGCAGGTTCCAGGGCGTGAACTATAATTCACCCCTCCACTTT; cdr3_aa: CASRFQGVNYNSPLHF
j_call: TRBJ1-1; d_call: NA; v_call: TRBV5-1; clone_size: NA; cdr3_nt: TGCGCCAGCAGCTTGAGCCCCGAGGGCACTGAAGCTTTCTTT; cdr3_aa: CASSLSPEGTEAFF
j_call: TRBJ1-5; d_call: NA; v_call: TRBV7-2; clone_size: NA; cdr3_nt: TGTGCCAGCAGCTTAGACGGCCAAGGGGCCCATCAGCCCCAGCATTTT; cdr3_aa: CASSLDGQGAHQPQHF
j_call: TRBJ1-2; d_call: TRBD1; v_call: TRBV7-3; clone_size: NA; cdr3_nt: TGTGCCAGCAGCTTAATAGGGGGCGGGCTCGGCTACACCTTC; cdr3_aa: CASSLIGGGLGYTF
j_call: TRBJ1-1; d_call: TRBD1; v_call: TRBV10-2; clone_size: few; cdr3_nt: TGCGCCAGCAGTGAGGGACAGGGCTGGAAAGCTTTCTTT; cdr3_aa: CASSEGQGWKAFF
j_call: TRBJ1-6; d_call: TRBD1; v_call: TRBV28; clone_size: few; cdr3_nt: TGTGCCAGCAGTTTATCGGGGGGACAGGGTAATTCACCCCTCCACTTT; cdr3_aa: CASSLSGGQGNSPLHF
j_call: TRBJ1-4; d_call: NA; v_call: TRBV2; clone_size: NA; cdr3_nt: TGTGCCAGCAGTGACATTCGGGGGGCAGGGGAAAAACTGTTTTTT; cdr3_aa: CASSDIRGAGEKLFF
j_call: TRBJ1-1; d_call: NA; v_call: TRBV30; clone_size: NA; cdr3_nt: TGTGCCTGGAGAACAGATCCATGGCACACTGAAGCTTTCTTT; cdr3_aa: CAWRTDPWHTEAFF